This T cell receptor (beta chain) was found in a study of blood T cell repertoires in COVID-19. Assay used: immunoSEQ multiplex PCR; TCRdb lists only in-frame clones, some missing. The sample gives a few hundred thousand clones, around 85% of which show up once; approximately 18% is in the top ten. Assignments of participants to cohorts depended upon their own reported clinical history. The CDR3 is 14 residues long. This clone has just one count. The receptor was isolated from a man aged 35 to 55 who had recovered from COVID-19. The chain joins TRBV1 to TRBJ2-1; the DNA was not used to check the table's D call, TRBD2. TRBV1 is listed as a pseudogene. Sequencing used PBMCs or T cells enriched from blood (not recorded which). The CDR3 DNA follows: TGCACCAGTACAAGCGAGCGGGACGTCCATGAGCAGTTCTTC. This sequence encodes CTSTSERDVHEQFF.